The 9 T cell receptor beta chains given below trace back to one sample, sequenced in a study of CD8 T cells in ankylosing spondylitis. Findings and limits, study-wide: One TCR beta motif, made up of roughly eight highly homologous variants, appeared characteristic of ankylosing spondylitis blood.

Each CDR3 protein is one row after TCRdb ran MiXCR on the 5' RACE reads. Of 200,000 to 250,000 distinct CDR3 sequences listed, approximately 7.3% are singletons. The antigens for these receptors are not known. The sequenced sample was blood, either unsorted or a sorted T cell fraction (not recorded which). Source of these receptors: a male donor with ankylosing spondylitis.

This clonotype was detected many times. In DNA, the CDR3 is TGTGCCACCAGTCCCCTACCGACTAGCGGGATGAACAATGAGCAGTTCTTC. Translating gives CATSPLPTSGMNNEQFF. The chain carries TRBV24-1 and TRBJ2-1; TRBD2 agrees at 11 bases. Germline assignment: CDR1 KGHDR and CDR2 SFDVKD. The CDR3 has 17 amino acids. J was trimmed by 5 bases and V by 6 bases; bases with no gene match: 11.

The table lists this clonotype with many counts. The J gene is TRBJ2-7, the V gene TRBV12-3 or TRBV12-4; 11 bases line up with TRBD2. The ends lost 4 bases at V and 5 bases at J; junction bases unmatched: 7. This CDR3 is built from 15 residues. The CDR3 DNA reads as TGTGCCAGCAGTTCCTCTAGCGGGGGGCACGACGAGCAGTACTTC. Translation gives CASSSSSGGHDEQYF.

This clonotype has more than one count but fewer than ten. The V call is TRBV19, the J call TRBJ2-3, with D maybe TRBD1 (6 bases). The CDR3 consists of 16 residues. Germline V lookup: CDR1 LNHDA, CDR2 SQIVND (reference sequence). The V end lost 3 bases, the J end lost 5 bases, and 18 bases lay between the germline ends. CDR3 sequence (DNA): TGTGCCAGTAGTATCCCTGACCTTATAGGGGGAGATACGCAGTATTTT. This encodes CASSIPDLIGGDTQYF. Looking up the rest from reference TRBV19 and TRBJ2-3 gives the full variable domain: DGGITQSPKYLFRKEGQNVTLSCEQNLNHDAMYWYRQDPGQGLRLIYYSQIVNDFQKGDIAEGYSVSREKKESFPLTVTSAQKNPTAFYLCASSIPDLIGGDTQYFGPGTRLTVL.

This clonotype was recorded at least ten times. CDR3 coding DNA: TGTGCCAGCGGGATCGGACAGGGGTATCCTCCAGATACGCAGTATTTT. It translates to CASGIGQGYPPDTQYF. V is TRBV27 and J is TRBJ2-3, with 9 bases aligning to TRBD1. Unmatched junction bases numbered 13, after V lost 8 bases and J lost 4 bases. Germline CDR1 is MNHEY and CDR2 is SMNVEV (reference sequence). This CDR3 is 16 amino acids long.

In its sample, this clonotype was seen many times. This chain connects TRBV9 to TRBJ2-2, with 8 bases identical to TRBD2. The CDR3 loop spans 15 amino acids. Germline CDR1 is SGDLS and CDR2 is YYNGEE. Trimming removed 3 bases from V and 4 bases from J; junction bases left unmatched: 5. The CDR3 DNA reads TGTGCCAGCAGCGATACCGGGACTAGCACCGGGGAGCTGTTTTTT. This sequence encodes CASSDTGTSTGELFF. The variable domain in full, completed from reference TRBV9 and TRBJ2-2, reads DSGVTQTPKHLITATGQRVTLRCSPRSGDLSVYWYQQSLDQGLQFLIQYYNGEERAKGNILERFSAQQFPDLHSELNLSSLELGDSALYFCASSDTGTSTGELFFGEGSRLTVL.

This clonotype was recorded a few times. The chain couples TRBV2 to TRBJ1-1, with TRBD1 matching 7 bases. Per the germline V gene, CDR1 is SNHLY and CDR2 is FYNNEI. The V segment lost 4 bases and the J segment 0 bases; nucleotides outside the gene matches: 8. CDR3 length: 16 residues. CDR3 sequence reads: CASSGPGGWMNTEAFF. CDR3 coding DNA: TGTGCCAGCAGTGGGCCAGGGGGTTGGATGAACACTGAAGCTTTCTTT.

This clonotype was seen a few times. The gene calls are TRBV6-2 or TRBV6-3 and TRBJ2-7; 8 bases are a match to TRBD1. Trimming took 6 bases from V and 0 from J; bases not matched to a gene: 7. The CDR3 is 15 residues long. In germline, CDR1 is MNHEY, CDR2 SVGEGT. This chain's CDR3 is CASSQDRASSYEQYF. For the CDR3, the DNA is TGTGCCAGCAGCCAGGACAGGGCGAGCTCCTACGAGCAGTACTTC.

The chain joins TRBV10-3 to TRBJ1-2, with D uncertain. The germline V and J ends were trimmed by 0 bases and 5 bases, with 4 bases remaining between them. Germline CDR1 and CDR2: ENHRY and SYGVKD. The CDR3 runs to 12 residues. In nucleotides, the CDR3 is TGTGCCATCAGTGAGTCGAGATATGGCTACACCTTC. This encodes CAISESRYGYTF.

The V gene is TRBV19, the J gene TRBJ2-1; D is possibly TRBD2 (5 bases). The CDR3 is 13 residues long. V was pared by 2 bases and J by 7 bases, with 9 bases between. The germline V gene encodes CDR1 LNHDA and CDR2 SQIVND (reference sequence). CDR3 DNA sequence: TGTGCCAGTAGTATACTAGCTATTAATGAGCAGTTCTTC. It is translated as CASSILAINEQFF.